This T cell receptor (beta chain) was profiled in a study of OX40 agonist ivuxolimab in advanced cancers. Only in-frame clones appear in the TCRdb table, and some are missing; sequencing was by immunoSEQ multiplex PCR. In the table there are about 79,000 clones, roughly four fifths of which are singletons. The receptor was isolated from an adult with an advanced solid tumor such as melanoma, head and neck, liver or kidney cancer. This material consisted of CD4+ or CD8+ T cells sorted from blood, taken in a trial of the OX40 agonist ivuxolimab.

The CDR3 DNA is TGTGCCAGCAGCTTCCAGAACACTGAAGCTTTCTTT. Translating it yields CASSFQNTEAFF. V gene TRBV7-9 combines with J gene TRBJ1-1; D remains ambiguous. Trimming took off 3 bases at V and 1 base at J, with 3 bases between the two ends. CDR1 and CDR2 from the germline V gene are SEHNR and FQNEAQ (reference sequence). This CDR3 comprises 12 residues. Based on the CDR3 plus reference TRBV7-9 and TRBJ1-1, the full variable domain is DTGVSQNPRHKITKRGQNVTFRCDPISEHNRLYWYRQTLGQGPEFLTYFQNEAQLEKSRLLSDRFSAERPKGSFSTLEIQRTEQGDSAMYLCASSFQNTEAFFGQGTRLTVV.